These 17 T cell receptor beta chains were sequenced from one sample in a study of blood T cell repertoires in COVID-19. This table comes from immunoSEQ multiplex PCR, and its TCRdb copy is limited to in-frame clones, with some not included. The data hold around 400,000 clones, with roughly 88% observed a single time. Material: PBMCs or T cells enriched from blood (not recorded which). The receptors stem from a woman between 18 and 29 years old who had been exposed to COVID-19.

The V and J genes are TRBV28 and TRBJ1-5; 12 bases fit TRBD1. The CDR3 spans 19 residues. The V and J ends lost 0 bases and 5 bases, in that order; junction bases with no gene match: 11. CDR1 is MDHEN, CDR2 SYDVKM, per germline. The CDR3 reads CASSLWRAGTGGAYQPQHF. The CDR3 nucleotides are TGTGCCAGCAGTTTATGGAGGGCCGGGACAGGGGGCGCATATCAGCCCCAGCATTTT.

J is TRBJ1-5 and V is TRBV28; D unclear. The CDR3 sequence is 14 residues long. Germline V gene data show CDR1 as MDHEN and CDR2 as SYDVKM. Trimming pared 1 base from V and 7 bases from J, leaving 11 bases between. The chain's CDR3 is CASSLLAQRQPQHF. The CDR3 DNA reads as TGTGCCAGCAGTTTATTGGCCCAAAGACAGCCCCAGCATTTT.

This chain uses TRBV7-6 with TRBJ2-5; 8 nucleotides align to TRBD2. V gave up 6 bases and J gave up 2 bases; unmatched junction bases: 5. Per germline, CDR1 SGHVS and CDR2 FNYEAQ. This CDR3 region has 14 residues. CDR3 sequence reads: CASRPGLGQETQYF. The DNA of the CDR3 is TGTGCCAGCAGACCGGGACTAGGGCAAGAGACCCAGTACTTC.

The CDR3 bases are TGTGCCAGCAGCGTTCCTCACCAAGGACTAGCGGTTCCAGATACGCAGTATTTT. Its translation is CASSVPHQGLAVPDTQYF. J is TRBJ2-3 and V is TRBV9, with 10 bases lining up with TRBD2. Germline-derived CDR1 and CDR2 are SGDLS and YYNGEE. V shed 2 bases and J 4 bases; nucleotides not matched to a gene: 13. The CDR3 runs to 18 residues.

This chain uses TRBV27 with TRBJ2-2; 8 positions agree with TRBD1. Germline values: CDR1 MNHEY, CDR2 SMNVEV (reference sequence). V shed 0 bases, J shed 6 bases, and the junction held 6 bases outside the gene matches. The CDR3 has 16 residues. The chain's CDR3 is CASSLSRTGNSGELFF. CDR3 bases: TGTGCCAGCAGTTTATCTCGGACAGGGAATTCCGGGGAGCTGTTTTTT.

In its sample, this clone was seen a few times. The chain is built from TRBV7-2 and TRBJ1-2; 8 bases are shared with TRBD1. The germline V gene encodes CDR1 SGHTA and CDR2 FQGNSA. The CDR3 runs to 18 residues. The V gene end was trimmed by 1 base and the J gene end by 4 bases; junction bases not matched to a gene: 14. The CDR3 region is CASSLVWQAPQGAYGYTF. CDR3 DNA sequence: TGTGCCAGCAGCTTAGTCTGGCAGGCCCCCCAGGGGGCCTATGGCTACACCTTC.

This chain uses TRBV6-1 with TRBJ1-4; D is ambiguous. V dropped 0 bases and J dropped 8 bases, with 10 bases sitting between them. Germline-derived CDR1 and CDR2 are MNHNS and SASEGT. The CDR3 has 14 amino acids. The CDR3 nucleotides read TGTGCCAGCAGTGAAGCGGGCAGTTGGGAAAAACTGTTTTTT. This sequence encodes CASSEAGSWEKLFF.

The chain uses TRBV28 and TRBJ1-2, with TRBD1 as a possible D gene (6 bases). The germline CDR1 and CDR2 sequences are MDHEN and SYDVKM. The V gene lost 4 bases and the J gene lost 0 bases, with 9 bases spanning the gap. The CDR3 is 14 amino acids. The CDR3 reads CASSSGVSNYGYTF. The CDR3, as DNA: TGTGCCAGCAGTTCAGGGGTTTCTAACTATGGCTACACCTTC.

The V call is TRBV6-5, the J call TRBJ1-2; a possible D gene is TRBD1 (5 bases). The CDR3 spans 12 residues. V was shortened by 6 bases and J by 5 bases, with 10 bases between the two germline ends. CDR1 and CDR2 from the germline V gene are MNHEY and SVGAGI. CDR3 protein: CASSLSGYGYTF. The DNA for the CDR3 is TGTGCCAGCAGCCTCTCAGGGTATGGCTACACCTTC.

V and J are TRBV12-5 and TRBJ2-2; 12 bases fit TRBD1. The ends lost 1 base at V and 9 bases at J; junction bases unmatched: 9. Germline values: CDR1 LGHNT, CDR2 FRNRAP. The CDR3 is 17 residues long. The CDR3 loop reads CASGLGRGTGGPRELFF. CDR3 in DNA: TGTGCTAGTGGTTTGGGCCGCGGGACAGGGGGCCCAAGGGAGCTGTTTTTT.

The gene calls are TRBV5-8 and TRBJ1-5, with 7 bases matching TRBD1. The V segment lost 0 bases and the J segment 5 bases; nucleotides outside the gene matches: 8. CDR3 length: 16 residues. Per the germline V gene, CDR1 is SGHTS and CDR2 is YDEGEE. Here the CDR3 DNA reads TGTGCCAGCAGCTTGGGCCCCCGGGACAGTCATCAGCCCCAGCATTTT. Its translation is CASSLGPRDSHQPQHF.

V gene TRBV19 combines with J gene TRBJ2-7; D might be TRBD1 (5 bases). The CDR3 runs to 12 residues. Germline CDR1 is LNHDA and CDR2 is SQIVND (reference sequence). Deletions cut 5 bases from V and 5 bases from J, with 10 bases between. CDR3 nucleotides: TGTGCCAGTAGTCCCGGCAGGGACGAGCAGTACTTC. As protein: CASSPGRDEQYF.

This chain links TRBV7-2 with TRBJ1-5; 8 positions match TRBD1. The CDR3 covers 15 residues. The V segment lost 3 bases and the J segment 7 bases; nucleotides outside the gene matches: 8. Germline CDR1 and CDR2: SGHTA and FQGNSA. The CDR3 nucleotides read TGTGCCAGCAGCTTGACCAGGGGGCCGGGCCAGCCCCAGCATTTT. Protein sequence: CASSLTRGPGQPQHF.

V and J are TRBV5-1 and TRBJ1-2, with D possibly TRBD1 on 5 matching bases. The CDR3 consists of 13 residues. Germline V gives CDR1 SGHRS, CDR2 YFSETQ. Trimming took off 0 bases at V and 2 bases at J, with 5 bases between the two ends. CDR3 in DNA: TGCGCCAGCAGCTTGGCAGGGAACTATGGCTACACCTTC. Translated: CASSLAGNYGYTF.

The rearrangement links TRBV2 to TRBJ1-2, with D maybe TRBD1 (5 bases). Germline V gives CDR1 SNHLY, CDR2 FYNNEI. This CDR3 is 13 amino acids long. V was cut by 4 bases and J by 6 bases, with 12 bases left in between. The chain's CDR3 is CASSVETENGYTF. The DNA for the CDR3 is TGTGCCAGCAGTGTTGAGACAGAGAATGGCTACACCTTC.

V is TRBV6-5 and J is TRBJ2-5, with TRBD1 matching over 7 bases. The CDR3 consists of 13 residues. Losses at the gene ends were 4 bases for V and 3 bases for J; bases not matched to a gene: 2. The germline V gene has CDR1 MNHEY and CDR2 SVGAGI. CDR3 sequence reads: CASSWGQKETQYF. The CDR3, as DNA: TGTGCCAGCAGTTGGGGACAGAAAGAGACCCAGTACTTC.

This rearrangement joins TRBV28 to TRBJ2-2; 10 positions agree with TRBD1. This CDR3 is 15 amino acids long. V lost 4 bases to trimming and J lost 4 bases; unmatched junction nucleotides: 3. CDR1 is MDHEN, CDR2 SYDVKM, per germline. The CDR3 loop reads CASSSGTGVTGELFF. In DNA form, the CDR3 reads TGTGCCAGCAGTTCCGGGACAGGGGTCACCGGGGAGCTGTTTTTT.